Shown below are 21 T cell receptor beta chains from a single sample sequenced in a study of T-cell reconstitution after alpha-beta-depleted transplantation in children. Unique molecular identifiers were built into the TCRbeta library. TCRdb reanalysed the PCR reads using MiXCR and keeps one entry per CDR3 protein. This table has 490,000 or so distinct CDR3 sequences, 12% appearing once. The specimen comprised PBMCs from the stem cell graft donor, sampled from the stem cell graft. The receptors here all came from a human donor who donated a stem cell graft to a child with combined immunodeficiency.

This chain joins TRBV12-3 or TRBV12-4 and TRBJ2-1, with unresolved D. This CDR3 has 15 amino acids. The ends were cut back, 6 bases at V and 3 bases at J, with 15 bases in the middle. The DNA for the CDR3 is TGTGCCAGCAGCCGAGGACGGGCCGTCTACAATGAGCAGTTCTTC. Amino acids: CASSRGRAVYNEQFF.

This clonotype was observed a handful of times. The chain combines TRBV5-4 with TRBJ1-6; D perhaps matches TRBD1 (5 bases). Germline V gives CDR1 SGHNT, CDR2 YYREEE (reference sequence). V lost 4 bases and J 7 bases, leaving 18 bases between the germline ends. CDR3 size: 16 residues. The CDR3 DNA sequence: TGTGCCAGCAGCCCAGGGAGGAACGAAGGAAATTCACCCCTCCACTTT. This encodes CASSPGRNEGNSPLHF.

The chain's CDR3 is CASSHPEWAGTDTQYF. DNA for the CDR3: TGTGCCAGCAGCCACCCTGAGTGGGCGGGAACAGATACGCAGTATTTT. The V and J genes are TRBV3-1 and TRBJ2-3; a possible D gene is TRBD2 (6 bases). Germline V gives CDR1 LGHDT, CDR2 YNNKEL (reference sequence). Trimming shortened V by 3 bases and J by 3 bases, and 16 bases separated the two germline ends. The CDR3 contains 16 residues.

This clonotype has at least ten counts. The rearrangement joins TRBV7-2 to TRBJ2-7; 7 nucleotides align to TRBD1. With 1 base clipped from V and 4 bases from J, the junction kept 7 bases outside the gene matches. Germline CDR1 and CDR2: SGHTA and FQGNSA. CDR3 length: 15 residues. CDR3 nucleotide sequence: TGTGCCAGCAGCTTAGAGGGGGCCGTGAGGTACGAGCAGTACTTC. This encodes CASSLEGAVRYEQYF. The whole variable domain, filled in from reference TRBV7-2 and TRBJ2-7, reads GAGVSQSPSNKVTEKGKDVELRCDPISGHTALYWYRQSLGQGLEFLIYFQGNSAPDKSGLPSDRFSAERTGGSVSTLTIQRTQQEDSAVYLCASSLEGAVRYEQYFGPGTRLTVT.

The chain couples TRBV24-1 to TRBJ2-5; TRBD1 matches at 9 bases. The J segment lost 5 bases and the V segment lost 7 bases, leaving 4 bases of the junction unmatched. CDR1 is KGHDR and CDR2 is SFDVKD in the germline V gene. This CDR3 comprises 13 residues. CDR3 protein: CATRQGARETQYF. CDR3 bases: TGTGCCACCAGACAGGGGGCCCGGGAGACCCAGTACTTC.

This chain connects TRBV5-1 to TRBJ2-7; 9 positions agree with TRBD1. CDR3 length: 15 residues. CDR1 and CDR2 (germline): SGHRS, YFSETQ. The junction had 10 bases not matched to a gene; V was cut back by 4 bases and J by 5 bases. CDR3 coding DNA: TGCGCCAGCAGCCCCTATCCGGGACAGGGAGACGAGCAGTACTTC. Translating it yields CASSPYPGQGDEQYF.

V usage is TRBV6-2 or TRBV6-3 and J usage is TRBJ1-1, with TRBD1 matching over 8 bases. V shed 0 bases, J shed 9 bases, and the junction held 3 bases outside the gene matches. The CDR3 length is 13 residues. CDR1 MNHEY and CDR2 SVGEGT come from the germline V gene. This CDR3 is CASSYSRQGQAFF. In nucleotides, the CDR3 is TGTGCCAGCAGTTACTCGCGACAGGGGCAAGCTTTCTTT.

This clonotype was seen ten or more times. The chain joins TRBV20-1 to TRBJ2-3, with 8 bases lining up with TRBD2. The length of the CDR3 is 14 residues. The germline V gene has CDR1 DFQATT and CDR2 SNEGSKA (reference sequence). J gave up 1 base and V 6 bases, and 6 bases lay outside the gene matches. In DNA form, the CDR3 reads TGCAGTGCCCGCGGGGGGCCGGGCACAGATACGCAGTATTTT. It codes for CSARGGPGTDTQYF.

This rearrangement joins TRBV12-5 to TRBJ1-3, with D tentatively TRBD1 (6 bases). The V gene's germline CDR1 is LGHNT and CDR2 FRNRAP. This CDR3 contains 14 residues. The V and J ends lost 6 bases and 2 bases respectively, with 11 bases between them. The CDR3 here is CASGPGVTGNTIYF. The CDR3, as DNA: TGTGCTAGTGGACCAGGGGTAACTGGAAACACCATATATTTT.

This clonotype was detected many times. The chain carries TRBV25-1 and TRBJ1-1; D ambiguous. The CDR3 length is 16 residues. Germline V CDR1 and CDR2: MGHDK, SYGVNS. Trimming left V 1 base short and J 4 bases short, with 16 bases between. In DNA, the CDR3 is TGTGCCAGCAGTGAATTTCGGGGTGGTGGAGGCACTGAAGCTTTCTTT. Translating gives CASSEFRGGGGTEAFF.

V and J are TRBV6-1 and TRBJ2-2; TRBD2 aligns across 10 bases. CDR3 length: 16 residues. The V and J ends lost 6 bases and 7 bases, in that order; junction bases with no gene match: 11. Germline CDR1 reads MNHNS; CDR2 reads SASEGT. The CDR3, as DNA: TGTGCCAGCAGAGGCAGAGCGGGAGGGCCTGGCGGGGAGCTGTTTTTT. This translates into CASRGRAGGPGGELFF.

This clonotype was detected ten times or more. The chain links TRBV28 to TRBJ2-7, with a tentative D call TRBD1 (5 bases). Germline lookup yields CDR1 MDHEN and CDR2 SYDVKM. CDR3 size: 16 residues. The germline V and J ends were trimmed by 5 bases and 0 bases, with 17 bases remaining between them. CDR3 nucleotides: TGTGCCAGCAGTGCCCCCCCTTTAGGGGACTCCTACGAGCAGTACTTC. It encodes CASSAPPLGDSYEQYF.

This clonotype was observed a handful of times. The V gene is TRBV7-8, the J gene TRBJ2-7; 7 bases match TRBD1. The junction had 8 bases not matched to a gene; V was cut back by 5 bases and J by 7 bases. CDR1 and CDR2 from the germline V gene are SGHVS and FQNEAQ. The CDR3 is 13 residues long. Written as DNA, the CDR3 is TGTGCCAGCAGCAGAGACAGGGTATTGGAGCAGTACTTC. Its protein is CASSRDRVLEQYF.

This clonotype was recorded a few times. This sequence joins TRBV6-5 and TRBJ2-1; either TRBD1 or TRBD2 may supply D (6 bases each). This CDR3 comprises 13 residues. Trimming took 0 bases from V and 8 from J, leaving 8 bases between them. Germline V gene data show CDR1 as MNHEY and CDR2 as SVGAGI. Here the CDR3 DNA reads TGTGCCAGCAGTTACTCGAGGGGGGATGAGCAGTTCTTC. Protein product: CASSYSRGDEQFF.

In its sample, this clonotype was seen a few times. The V and J genes are TRBV7-9 and TRBJ2-7; unclear D gene. This CDR3 has 13 residues. Germline V gene lookup returns CDR1 SEHNR and CDR2 FQNEAQ (reference sequence). V shed 5 bases and J shed 7 bases, with 15 bases lying between them. The CDR3 DNA is TGTGCCAGCAGCCCCGGGCCCAGCCAGGAGCAGTACTTC. This gives the protein CASSPGPSQEQYF.

This clonotype was seen repeatedly, ten times or more. The chain uses TRBV5-1 and TRBJ2-7, with TRBD1 matching over 7 bases. The CDR3 has 15 amino acids. The trim removed 4 bases at V and 4 bases at J, leaving 11 bases unmatched. Germline assignment: CDR1 SGHRS and CDR2 YFSETQ. CDR3 residues: CASSLRDSTYYEQYF. CDR3 in DNA: TGCGCCAGCAGCCTCCGGGACAGTACGTATTACGAGCAGTACTTC.

This clonotype was seen repeatedly, ten times or more. The chain has TRBV6-4 and TRBJ2-2, with D hard to call. The germline V gene has CDR1 MRHNA and CDR2 SNTAGT. V lost 3 bases and J lost 5, with 10 bases in between. CDR3 length: 14 residues. In nucleotides, the CDR3 is TGTGCCAGCAGTGATTCCTTCGAAACCGGGGAGCTGTTTTTT. Amino acid sequence: CASSDSFETGELFF.

At least ten counts were recorded for this clonotype. This chain uses TRBV7-2 with TRBJ2-2; D tentatively reads TRBD1 or TRBD2 (5 bases each). V lost 7 bases to trimming and J lost 0 bases, with 12 bases between them. CDR1 is SGHTA and CDR2 is FQGNSA in the germline V gene. This CDR3 is built from 15 residues. In DNA form, the CDR3 reads TGTGCCAGCACCAAAGGGACCGCGAACACCGGGGAGCTGTTTTTT. Residues: CASTKGTANTGELFF.

This clonotype was counted only a few times. V and J are TRBV12-3 or TRBV12-4 and TRBJ2-1; perhaps TRBD1 as D (6 bases). The V gene lost 5 bases and the J gene lost 4 bases, with 9 bases spanning the gap. The CDR3 spans 13 residues. CDR3 region: CASSEGGYNEQFF. The CDR3 DNA follows: TGTGCCAGCAGTGAAGGGGGTTACAATGAGCAGTTCTTC.

The chain links TRBV3-1 to TRBJ2-3; 12 bases fit TRBD2. V lost 1 base, J lost 3 bases, and 5 bases stayed unmatched. The germline CDR1 and CDR2 sequences are LGHDT and YNNKEL (reference sequence). The CDR3 is made up of 17 amino acids. The CDR3 nucleotides are TGTGCCAGCAGCCAAGTCCGACTAGCGGGGGCTACAGATACGCAGTATTTT. This encodes CASSQVRLAGATDTQYF.

This clonotype was observed a handful of times. The chain joins TRBV12-5 to TRBJ2-3; possibly TRBD1 for D (6 bases). This CDR3 has 18 residues. CDR1 and CDR2 from the germline V gene are LGHNT and FRNRAP. Trimming stripped 0 bases from V and 2 bases from J, with 18 bases between. CDR3 region: CASGLVTDRFRSTDTQYF. Here the CDR3 DNA reads TGTGCTAGTGGTTTGGTAACTGACAGGTTTCGGTCCACAGATACGCAGTATTTT. The full variable domain, rest sourced from reference TRBV12-5 and TRBJ2-3, is DARVTQTPRHKVTEMGQEVTMRCQPILGHNTVFWYRQTMMQGLELLAYFRNRAPLDDSGMPKDRFSAEMPDATLATLKIQPSEPRDSAVYFCASGLVTDRFRSTDTQYFGPGTRLTVL.